Sequencing of this TCR beta chain was carried out in a study of T cells in Graves' hyperthyroidism and ophthalmopathy. Amplified regions were TCR beta CDR3 sequences from RNA transcripts. A set of HTBI primers served as the primers for a first-round RT-PCR of the TCR CDR3. TCRdb analysed the multiplex PCR reads with MiXCR anew, one entry per CDR3 protein. Here the sample spans about 610,000 distinct CDR3 sequences, roughly 14% being singletons. The CDR3 covers 15 residues. The germline CDR1 and CDR2 sequences are LNHNV and YYDKDF (reference sequence). V dropped 3 bases and J dropped 5; count of bases not matched to a gene: 8.

V gene TRBV15 combines with J gene TRBJ2-5; 8 bases agree with TRBD2. Sample: blood. This receptor was identified in a woman aged 35 to 49 with Graves' ophthalmopathy. The DNA of the CDR3 is TGTGCCACCAGCAGGTTGAGCGGGAGTCAGGAGACCCAGTACTTC. This codes for CATSRLSGSQETQYF.